The table lists the clone carrying this T cell receptor beta chain with a count of one. The record originates from a study of glioma-infiltrating T cells after dendritic cell vaccination. Study overall: Dendritic cells derived from monocytes and pulsed with autologous tumor lysate formed the vaccine.

The PCR used 60 V beta and 13 J beta primers. TCRdb's table, derived via immunoSEQ multiplex PCR, lists solely in-frame clones and lacks some. The sample lists roughly 100,000 clones, roughly 80% occurring once. Isocitrate dehydrogenase mutation was absent in all glioblastoma patients. Trimming removed 4 bases at V and 5 bases at J, with 13 bases between. This CDR3 has 13 amino acids. The germline V gene has CDR1 SGHRS and CDR2 YFSETQ. This TCR came from a human donor with glioblastoma. The source was blood, collected before dendritic cell vaccination. The rearrangement links TRBV5-1 to TRBJ2-7; possibly TRBD2 for D (5 bases). The CDR3 is CASSEASGDEQYF. DNA for the CDR3: TGCGCCAGCAGCGAGGCCAGCGGCGACGAGCAGTACTTC.